This T cell receptor (beta chain) appears in the sequencing data of a study of T cell changes during pregnancy in multiple sclerosis. Some clones are missing from TCRdb's copy, which holds only in-frame ones; the method was immunoSEQ multiplex PCR. Of about 20,000 clones in the sample, approximately 91% were seen once. The sequences come from CD8+ T cells from peripheral blood mononuclear cells, collected after pregnancy. This TCR was recovered from a female donor in good health, enrolled as a control in a pregnancy study.

The CDR3 nucleotides read TGTGCCAGCAGCTTAGAGTCAGGGAACTATGGCTACACCTTC. This sequence encodes CASSLESGNYGYTF. The chain uses TRBV13 and TRBJ1-2; maybe TRBD1 (5 bases). Germline V CDR1 and CDR2: PRHDT, FYEKMQ (reference sequence). The CDR3 runs to 14 residues. V lost 1 base and J 2 bases, leaving 8 bases between the germline ends.